What follows is one T cell receptor beta chain and its context. Germline is not matched at one junction end, which may reflect a read error. No cell sorting was done before RNA was extracted from the tissue. The sample comes from a study of tumor and adjacent non-tumor tissue in lung cancer. The CDR3 consists of 14 residues. Germline CDR1 is MNHNS and CDR2 is SASEGT. TCRbeta libraries were built with three rounds of nested PCR, modified from ARM-PCR. TCRdb processed the multiplex PCR reads anew with MiXCR; each CDR3 protein has one entry. This sample has more than 75,000 distinct CDR3 sequences, with 80% found just once.

The V gene is TRBV6-1, the J gene TRBJ2-2; D is perhaps TRBD1 (7 bases). This TCR was sampled from a woman aged 50 to 60 with non-small cell lung cancer. The sample taken for sequencing was lung tumor tissue. The CDR3 sequence is CAGRGDGHTGELFF. CDR3 DNA sequence: TGTGCCGGCAGGGGGGACGGGCACACCGGGGAGCTGTTTTTT.